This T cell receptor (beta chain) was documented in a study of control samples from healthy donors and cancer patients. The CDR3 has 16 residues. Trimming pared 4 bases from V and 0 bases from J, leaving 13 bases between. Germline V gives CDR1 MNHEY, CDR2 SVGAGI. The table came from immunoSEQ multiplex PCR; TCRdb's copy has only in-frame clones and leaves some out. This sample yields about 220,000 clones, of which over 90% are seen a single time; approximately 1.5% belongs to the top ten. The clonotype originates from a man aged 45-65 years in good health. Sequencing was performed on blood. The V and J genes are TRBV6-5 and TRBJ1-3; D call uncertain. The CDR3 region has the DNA TGTGCCAGCAGTTTGAATCAGGCGTACTCTGGAAACACCATATATTTT. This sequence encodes CASSLNQAYSGNTIYF.